This T cell receptor (beta chain) was profiled in a study of blood T cell repertoires in COVID-19. Study information: Spain, Italy and the United States supplied samples that represented acute and convalescent COVID-19. From T cells, B-cell-depleted T cells, or PBMCs came the material, which was cDNA or gDNA.

In the original processing: How many nucleated cells were present was estimated from reference gene primer amplification. Clones were sequenced by immunoSEQ multiplex PCR, and TCRdb holds only the in-frame ones, with some missing. The DNA gave D and trimming, while V, J and clone size come from that table. Of approximately 120,000 clones in the sample, around 86% were seen once. This receptor was taken from a human donor in a cohort sampled during active COVID-19. Sequences were obtained from peripheral blood.

This CDR3 is CASSSRTGGGTGELFF. CDR3 nucleotides: TGTGCCAGCAGCTCCAGGACAGGGGGAGGCACCGGGGAGCTGTTTTTT. The genes are TRBV7-2 and TRBJ2-2, with 10 bases that match TRBD1. Germline-derived CDR1 and CDR2 are SGHTA and FQGNSA. The ends lost 4 bases at V and 4 bases at J; junction bases unmatched: 6. The CDR3 runs to 16 residues.